This T cell receptor (beta chain) was sequenced in a study of identical twins. General observations from the study: The analysis was cross-sectional rather than longitudinal within donors.

This clonotype has a count of ten or more. The antigen is unknown. TCRdb reprocessed the 5' RACE reads with MiXCR, giving one entry per CDR3 protein. The sample shows approximately 690,000 distinct CDR3 sequences, 5.5% to 6.5% of them seen only once. The sequence derives from a man aged 18 to 30 in good health. The sequencing input was naive T cells sorted from blood.

Here the CDR3 DNA reads TGCGCCAGCAGCTTGAGGACAGATCAGGGGCAGTTCTTC. Amino acid sequence: CASSLRTDQGQFF. The chain is built from TRBV5-1 and TRBJ2-1; D perhaps matches TRBD1 (6 bases). Trimming removed 1 base from V and 12 bases from J, with 14 bases in between. The CDR3 spans 13 residues. The V gene's germline CDR1 is SGHRS and CDR2 YFSETQ.